Sequencing of this T cell receptor (beta chain) was carried out in a study of blood T cell repertoires in COVID-19. Here immunoSEQ multiplex PCR was the method, and the copy in TCRdb shows in-frame clones only, minus some. The sample has fewer than 350,000 clones; around 90% are singletons. This study enrolled people aged about 18 to 100 from roughly 24 US geographic areas. With 4 bases clipped from V and 4 bases from J, the junction kept 10 bases outside the gene matches. Germline-derived CDR1 and CDR2 are SGDLS and YYNGEE. This CDR3 region has 15 residues. This sequence joins TRBV9 and TRBJ1-2; TRBD1 agrees at 7 bases. Sequencing was carried out using PBMCs or T cells enriched from blood (not recorded which). The receptor was derived from a man aged 55 to 70 who had recovered from COVID-19. CDR3 DNA: TGTGCCAGCAGCCGGGGTGGACAGGATCGCTATGGCTACACCTTC. It specifies CASSRGGQDRYGYTF.